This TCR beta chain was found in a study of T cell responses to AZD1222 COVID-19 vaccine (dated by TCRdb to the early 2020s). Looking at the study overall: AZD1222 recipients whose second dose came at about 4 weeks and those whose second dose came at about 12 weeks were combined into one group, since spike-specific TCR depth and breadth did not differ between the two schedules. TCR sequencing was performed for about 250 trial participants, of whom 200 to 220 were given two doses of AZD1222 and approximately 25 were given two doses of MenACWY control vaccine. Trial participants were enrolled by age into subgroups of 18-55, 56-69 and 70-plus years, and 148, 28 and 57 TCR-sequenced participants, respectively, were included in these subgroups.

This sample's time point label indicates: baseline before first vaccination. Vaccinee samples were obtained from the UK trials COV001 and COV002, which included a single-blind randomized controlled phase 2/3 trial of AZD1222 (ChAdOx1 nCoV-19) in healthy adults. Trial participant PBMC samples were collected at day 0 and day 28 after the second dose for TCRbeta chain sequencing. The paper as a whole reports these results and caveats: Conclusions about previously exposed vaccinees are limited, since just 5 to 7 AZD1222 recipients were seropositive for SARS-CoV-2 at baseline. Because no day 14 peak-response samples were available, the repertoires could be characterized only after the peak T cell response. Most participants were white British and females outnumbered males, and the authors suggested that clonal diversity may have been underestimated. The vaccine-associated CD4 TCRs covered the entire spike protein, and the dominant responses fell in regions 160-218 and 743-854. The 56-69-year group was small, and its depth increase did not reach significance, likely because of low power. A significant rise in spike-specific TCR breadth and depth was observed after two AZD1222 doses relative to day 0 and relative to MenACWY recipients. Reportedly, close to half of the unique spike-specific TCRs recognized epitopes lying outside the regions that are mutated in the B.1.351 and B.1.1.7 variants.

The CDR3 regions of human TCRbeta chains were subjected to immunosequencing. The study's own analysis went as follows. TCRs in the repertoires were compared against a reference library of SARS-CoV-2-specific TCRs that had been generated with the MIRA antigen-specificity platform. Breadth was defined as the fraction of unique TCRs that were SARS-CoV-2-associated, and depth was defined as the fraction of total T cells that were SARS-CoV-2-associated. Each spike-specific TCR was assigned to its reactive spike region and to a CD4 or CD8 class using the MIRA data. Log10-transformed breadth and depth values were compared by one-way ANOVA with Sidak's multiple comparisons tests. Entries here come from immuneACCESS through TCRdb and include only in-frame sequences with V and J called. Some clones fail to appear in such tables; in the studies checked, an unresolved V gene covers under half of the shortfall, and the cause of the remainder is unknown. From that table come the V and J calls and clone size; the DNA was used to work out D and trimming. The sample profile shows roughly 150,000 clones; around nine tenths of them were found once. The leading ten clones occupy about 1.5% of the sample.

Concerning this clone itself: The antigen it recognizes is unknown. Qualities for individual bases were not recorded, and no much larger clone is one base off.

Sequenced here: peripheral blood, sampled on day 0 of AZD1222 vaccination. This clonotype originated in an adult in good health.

The CDR3: CASSFSTSGPTYEQYF. DNA sequence: TGTGCCAGCAGCTTCTCGACTAGCGGACCCACCTACGAGCAGTACTTC. The chain uses TRBV7-9 and TRBJ2-7; 9 junctional bases match TRBD2. CDR1 and CDR2 are drawn from the germline V gene (reference sequence): SEHNR, FQNEAQ. From its cysteine to its phenylalanine, the CDR3 spans 16 amino acids. The kept DNA is CDR3 alone, 48 bases in frame from the first base. For this chain, trimming is 3 bases at the V end and 2 bases at the J end, and the number of junction bases without a gene match is 8.